This TCR beta chain was sequenced in a study of T-cell reconstitution after alpha-beta-depleted transplantation in children. The germline V gene has CDR1 KGHDR and CDR2 SFDVKD. This CDR3 is 13 amino acids long. V lost 4 bases to trimming and J lost 8 bases; unmatched junction nucleotides: 4. Unique molecular identifiers featured in how the TCRbeta library was prepared. TCRdb independently ran MiXCR on the PCR reads; one entry per CDR3 protein. The profile shows 640,000 or so distinct CDR3 sequences, 16% of them singletons. The genes are TRBV24-1 and TRBJ1-2, with 9 bases aligning to TRBD1. Material: PBMCs from the stem cell graft donor, obtained from the stem cell graft. The receptor's source is a human donor who donated a stem cell graft to a child with acute myeloid leukemia. The CDR3 DNA follows: TGTGCCACCAGTGACTGGGACAGGGCGGGCTACACCTTC. Translated, it gives CATSDWDRAGYTF.